This T cell receptor (beta chain) was obtained from a study of T cell repertoires in cytomegalovirus infection. Whole-study context: Indications came from public TCR beta signatures; they pointed to CMV infection and to a matching HLA type. Broader study findings: The ex vivo response was dominated by HLA-C-restricted CMV-specific TCR beta clonotypes. Carriage of CMV together with the relevant HLA was identifiable through cumulative public TCR beta family frequency.

TCRdb fed the reads into MiXCR, producing one record per CDR3 protein. In the table there are about 130,000 distinct CDR3 sequences, less than 9.5% of which are singletons. Regarding this clonotype: Antigen: not known.

Sequencing was carried out using PBMCs. This TCR came from a human donor in good health (CMV status not recorded). Some clones in this sample may be carry-over from other donors' samples.

CDR3 bases: TGCAGCGCAATAGAAGGGACCGGGGAGCTGTTTTTT. Translating gives CSAIEGTGELFF. V and J are TRBV29-1 and TRBJ2-2, with unresolved D. The ends were cut back, 7 bases at V and 5 bases at J, with 11 bases in the middle. Germline loops: CDR1 SQVTM, CDR2 ANQGSEA. This CDR3 region has 12 residues.